The next 28 T cell receptor beta chains were all read from a single sample in a study of neurological immune-mediated disorders (dated by TCRdb to the late 2010s). The meaning of the sample's time point label: technical triplicate 1. Library creation used 5' RACE. Sequencer: Illumina HiSeq 2500. TCRdb reran the public reads through fastp at Q25 and MiXCR, keeping productive beta chains. Each CDR3 protein gets just one entry, which takes the most common genes and DNA from the rows behind it. For this sample the table gives fewer than 45,000 distinct CDR3 sequences, of which 11% were detected only once. The ten largest clonotypes hold nearly 4% of the sample. Sequencing was performed on PBMCs. All receptors come from a man in his 60s with HTLV-1-associated myelopathy (HAM/TSP).

This clonotype was detected ten times or more. The chain joins TRBV9 to TRBJ1-1; 7 bases match TRBD1. Germline CDR1 and CDR2: SGDLS and YYNGEE. The CDR3 spans 19 residues. The junction had 18 bases not matched to a gene; V was cut back by 4 bases and J by 0 bases. CDR3 nucleotide sequence: TGTGCCAGCAGCCCTGTCCTCAGGGGGGGGGGGCGGATGAACACTGAAGCTTTCTTT. It codes for CASSPVLRGGGRMNTEAFF.

This clonotype was counted at least ten times. V is TRBV5-6 and J is TRBJ1-5; a weak D match, TRBD1 (5 bases). CDR1 and CDR2 from the germline V gene are SGHDT and YYEEEE. V dropped 4 bases and J dropped 0 bases, with 14 bases sitting between them. CDR3 length: 16 amino acids. In DNA, the CDR3 is TGTGCCAGCAGCGGACCGGGACCGAATAGCAATCAGCCCCAGCATTTT. It codes for CASSGPGPNSNQPQHF.

This clonotype was observed at least ten times. This chain uses TRBV5-1 with TRBJ2-5; TRBD2 might be the D (6 bases). The CDR3 is made up of 14 amino acids. Trimming shortened V by 4 bases and J by 4 bases, and 14 bases separated the two germline ends. Germline V gene lookup returns CDR1 SGHRS and CDR2 YFSETQ. CDR3 nucleotide sequence: TGCGCCAGCAGCCCCGGCTTGGGGGGAGAGACCCAGTACTTC. Translation: CASSPGLGGETQYF.

This clonotype has just one count. The V gene is TRBV5-1, the J gene TRBJ2-5; 11 nucleotides agree with TRBD2. V gave up 4 bases and J gave up 4 bases; unmatched junction bases: 9. This CDR3 comprises 16 residues. The germline CDR1 and CDR2 sequences are SGHRS and YFSETQ. CDR3 in amino acids: CASSKGLAASTETQYF. CDR3 in DNA: TGCGCCAGCAGCAAGGGACTAGCGGCCAGCACAGAGACCCAGTACTTC.

This clonotype occurred many times. The rearrangement joins TRBV28 to TRBJ1-3; no clear D gene. The CDR3 runs to 15 residues. Germline lookup yields CDR1 MDHEN and CDR2 SYDVKM. V was pared by 6 bases and J by 0 bases, with 12 bases between. The CDR3 sequence: CASRAGKASGNTIYF. The CDR3 bases are TGTGCCAGCAGGGCGGGAAAAGCCTCTGGAAACACCATATATTTT.

This clonotype was counted ten times or more. The V gene is TRBV6-1, the J gene TRBJ1-5; D not resolved. Trimming left V 6 bases short and J 2 bases short, with 11 bases between. Germline CDR1 is MNHNS and CDR2 is SASEGT. The CDR3 runs 14 residues. DNA of the CDR3: TGTGCCAGCAGGTCCTCTCGGGGCAATCAGCCCCAGCATTTT. Amino acid sequence: CASRSSRGNQPQHF.

This clonotype was picked up many times. The chain joins TRBV11-2 to TRBJ2-7; D may correspond to TRBD1 or TRBD2 (5 bases each). With 5 bases removed from V and 1 base from J, the gap between germline ends came to 9 bases. The germline V gene has CDR1 SGHAT and CDR2 FQNNGV. This CDR3 has 13 residues. This chain's CDR3 is CASSGDGSYEQYF. DNA of the CDR3: TGTGCCAGCAGCGGGGACGGATCCTACGAGCAGTACTTC.

Ten or more counts support this clonotype. This chain uses TRBV7-8 with TRBJ2-7; the D gene is possibly TRBD1 (7 bases). CDR3 length: 15 residues. Germline V gene sequence: CDR1 SGHVS, CDR2 FQNEAQ. Trimming removed 1 base from V and 2 bases from J, with 12 bases in between. The chain's CDR3 is CASSLGGDSAYEQYF. In DNA form, the CDR3 reads TGTGCCAGCAGCTTAGGCGGGGACAGTGCCTACGAGCAGTACTTC.

This clonotype was counted many times. This chain links TRBV7-6 with TRBJ2-3; D is unclear. Trimming stripped 3 bases from V and 2 bases from J, with 6 bases between. The CDR3 has 13 residues. From germline, CDR1 is SGHVS and CDR2 FNYEAQ. The CDR3 is CASSFGFTDTQYF. CDR3 bases: TGTGCCAGCAGCTTTGGCTTCACAGATACGCAGTATTTT.

This clonotype was observed at least ten times. This chain connects TRBV20-1 to TRBJ2-2; 7 bases map to TRBD2. Per germline, CDR1 DFQATT and CDR2 SNEGSKA (reference sequence). This CDR3 has 13 amino acids. With V trimmed by 6 bases and J by 0 bases, 1 base remained unmatched. The CDR3 bases are TGCAGTGCAGGGACTACGAACACCGGGGAGCTGTTTTTT. Encoded protein: CSAGTTNTGELFF.

With regard to this clonotype: A junction end diverges from the germline sequence, so it may reflect a read error. The rearrangement uses TRBV5-1 and TRBJ1-4; perhaps TRBD1 as D (5 bases). Germline V lookup: CDR1 SGHRS, CDR2 YFSETQ. The CDR3 has 16 amino acids. The CDR3 nucleotides read TGCGACAGCAGCTTGGACCAAGGGGCAACTAATGAAAAACTGTTTTTT. Residues: CDSSLDQGATNEKLFF.

The chain uses TRBV5-1 and TRBJ2-5; D gene ambiguous. Trimming left V 0 bases short and J 5 bases short, with 17 bases between. The CDR3 has 16 residues. From germline, CDR1 is SGHRS and CDR2 YFSETQ. The CDR3 DNA is TGCGCCAGCAGCTTGGGAGTAGTCAACGAAGGGGAGACCCAGTACTTC. Translating it yields CASSLGVVNEGETQYF.

This clonotype has at least ten counts. The chain uses TRBV4-1 and TRBJ2-7, with TRBD2 as a possible D gene (6 bases). Looked up from germline, CDR1 is MGHRA and CDR2 is YSYEKL. CDR3 size: 15 residues. V lost 1 base to trimming and J lost 4 bases, with 14 bases between them. The CDR3 bases are TGCGCCAGCAGCCAAGGGGCCGGGACTCCGTACGAGCAGTACTTC. As protein: CASSQGAGTPYEQYF.

This clonotype was counted at least ten times. CDR3 in DNA: TGTGCCTGGAGCGAAACGCAGGGGGCGCGGGGCTACACCTTC. Encoded protein: CAWSETQGARGYTF. V usage is TRBV30 and J usage is TRBJ1-2; 8 nucleotides match TRBD1. The CDR3 is 14 residues long. Germline assignment: CDR1 GTSNPN and CDR2 SVGIG (reference sequence). The trim removed 3 bases at V and 8 bases at J, leaving 11 bases unmatched. The full variable domain, with the rest looked up from reference TRBV30 and TRBJ1-2, is SQTIHQWPATLVQPVGSPLSLECTVEGTSNPNLYWYRQAAGRGLQLLFYSVGIGQISSEVPQNLSASRPQDRQFILSSKKLLLSDSGFYLCAWSETQGARGYTFGSGTRLTVV.

This clonotype was counted ten times or more. The chain employs TRBV10-3 and TRBJ1-1; 10 bases match TRBD1. Unmatched junction bases numbered 13, after V lost 2 bases and J lost 1 base. Per germline, CDR1 ENHRY and CDR2 SYGVKD. CDR3 size: 19 residues. CDR3 residues: CAISEPNRDRGFWNTEAFF. The CDR3, as DNA: TGTGCCATCAGTGAGCCGAATAGGGACAGGGGCTTCTGGAACACTGAAGCTTTCTTT.

This clonotype has at least ten counts. The rearrangement joins TRBV5-1 to TRBJ2-7; 12 bases are shared with TRBD2. V lost 4 bases and J lost 7; bases outside the gene matches: 6. CDR3 length: 14 residues. From germline, CDR1 is SGHRS and CDR2 YFSETQ. The CDR3: CASSTRLAGVEQYF. The CDR3 DNA reads as TGCGCCAGCAGCACCAGACTAGCGGGAGTTGAGCAGTACTTC.

This clonotype came up many times. The chain links TRBV21-1 to TRBJ2-1. TRBV21-1 is shown as a pseudogene. The CDR3 consists of 15 residues. CDR3: CASSAQSLGSLEQFF. The DNA of the CDR3 is TGTGCCAGCAGCGCTCAATCTCTGGGGTCTCTTGAGCAGTTCTTC.

This clonotype appeared many times. This chain uses TRBV6-2 or TRBV6-3 with TRBJ2-2; D is tentatively TRBD1 or TRBD2 (6 bases each). The ends were cut back, 3 bases at V and 7 bases at J, with 12 bases in the middle. Germline V gene lookup returns CDR1 MNHEY and CDR2 SVGEGT. CDR3 size: 14 residues. The CDR3 sequence: CASSYEGGLGELFF. The CDR3 nucleotides read TGTGCCAGCAGTTATGAGGGGGGCCTCGGGGAGCTGTTTTTT.

This clonotype was seen many times. CDR3 DNA: TGTGCCAGCAGTTTGGGTGCGGGAGACGTTTACGAGCAGTACTTC. Residues: CASSLGAGDVYEQYF. V is TRBV27 and J is TRBJ2-7; 7 bases match TRBD2. V was clipped by 3 bases and J by 4 bases; unmatched bases: 9. The CDR3 has 15 amino acids. From germline, CDR1 is MNHEY and CDR2 SMNVEV (reference sequence).

This clonotype was observed many times. The chain uses TRBV9 and TRBJ2-5; maybe TRBD2 (5 bases). The germline V gene encodes CDR1 SGDLS and CDR2 YYNGEE. V lost 2 bases to trimming and J lost 0 bases, with 17 bases between them. The CDR3 has 17 amino acids. CDR3 residues: CASSVSKGAAYQETQYF. The CDR3 DNA follows: TGTGCCAGCAGCGTCTCAAAAGGAGCGGCGTACCAAGAGACCCAGTACTTC.

On this clonotype itself: A read error is possible here, since a much larger clone lies one base away. The chain has TRBV5-1 and TRBJ2-4, with a weak D call TRBD1 (6 bases). This CDR3 is 17 amino acids long. V gave up 4 bases and J gave up 0 bases, with 17 bases separating them. Germline assignment: CDR1 SGHRS and CDR2 YFSETQ. CDR3 DNA: TGCGCCAGCAGCCGGCCCGTCCAGGGGCTAGCCAAAAACATTCAGTACTTC. The encoded protein is CASSRPVQGLAKNIQYF.

This clonotype was counted at least ten times. The V and J genes are TRBV20-1 and TRBJ2-7; 8 nucleotides agree with TRBD2. Looked up from germline, CDR1 is DFQATT and CDR2 is SNEGSKA (reference sequence). CDR3 length: 12 amino acids. J gave up 4 bases and V 7 bases, and 6 bases lay outside the gene matches. Here the CDR3 DNA reads TGCAGTGTTTTCGGGGGGGAATACGAGCAGTACTTC. Translation: CSVFGGEYEQYF.

This clonotype came up many times. This sequence joins TRBV6-2 or TRBV6-3 and TRBJ2-7; TRBD2 agrees at 11 bases. Germline CDR1 reads MNHEY; CDR2 reads SVGEGT. The CDR3 spans 15 residues. The J segment lost 6 bases and the V segment lost 4 bases, leaving 8 bases of the junction unmatched. CDR3 sequence: CASSSRLAGGGEQYF. CDR3 nucleotides: TGTGCCAGCAGTTCCCGCCTAGCGGGGGGCGGCGAGCAGTACTTC.

Turning to this clonotype: This may be a read error, as it is one base from a much larger clone. The chain couples TRBV12-3 or TRBV12-4 to TRBJ2-6; D remains ambiguous. The V end lost 4 bases, the J end lost 3 bases, and 7 bases lay between the germline ends. CDR3 size: 14 residues. CDR3 DNA sequence: TGTGCCAGCAGTTCAGAGTATGGGGCCAACGTCCTGACTTTC. The encoded protein is CASSSEYGANVLTF.

This chain links TRBV24-1 with TRBJ2-5; 8 bases line up with TRBD1. Germline V gene lookup returns CDR1 KGHDR and CDR2 SFDVKD. CDR3 length equals 16 residues. V shed 3 bases and J 5 bases; nucleotides not matched to a gene: 10. CDR3 nucleotides: TGTGCCACCAGTGATGCCCGGACAGGGAATTCGGAGACCCAGTACTTC. Translated: CATSDARTGNSETQYF.

In this sample, this clonotype turned up once. Relative to the germline gene, one junction end is altered; a read error may explain this. CDR3 in DNA: TGCGCCAGCAGCTTGGTAGGGAGCCAACAGACCCAGTGCTTC. Translating gives CASSLVGSQQTQCF. This chain joins TRBV5-1 and TRBJ2-5, with a weak D call TRBD2 (5 bases). The CDR3 covers 14 residues. In germline, CDR1 is SGHRS, CDR2 YFSETQ.

The table lists this clonotype with many counts. V usage is TRBV10-1 and J usage is TRBJ2-7, with D unclear. Trimming pared 3 bases from V and 7 bases from J, leaving 10 bases between. The CDR3 runs to 12 residues. Germline V gene data show CDR1 as WNHNN and CDR2 as SYGVQD (reference sequence). The CDR3 nucleotides read TGCGCCAGCAGTGAAGGCCCCGGAGAGCAGTACTTC. Its translation is CASSEGPGEQYF.

This clonotype appeared many times. The rearrangement uses TRBV10-3 and TRBJ2-1; 12 positions match TRBD1. V lost 2 bases to trimming and J lost 8 bases; unmatched junction nucleotides: 10. The CDR3 extends over 17 amino acids. Germline CDR1 reads ENHRY; CDR2 reads SYGVKD. CDR3 DNA: TGTGCCATCAGTGAGATCTCCGGGACAGGGGGCAGGGATGAGCAGTTCTTC. It encodes CAISEISGTGGRDEQFF.